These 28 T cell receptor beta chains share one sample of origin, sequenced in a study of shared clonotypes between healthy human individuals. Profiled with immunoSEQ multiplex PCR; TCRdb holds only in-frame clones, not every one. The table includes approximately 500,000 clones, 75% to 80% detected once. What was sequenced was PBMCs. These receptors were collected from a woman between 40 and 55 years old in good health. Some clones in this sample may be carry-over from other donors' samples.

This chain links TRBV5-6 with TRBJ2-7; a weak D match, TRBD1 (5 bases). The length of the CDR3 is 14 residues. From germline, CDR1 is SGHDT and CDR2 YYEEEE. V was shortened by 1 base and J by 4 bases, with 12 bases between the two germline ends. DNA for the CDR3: TGTGCCAGCAGCTTGCCACAGGCCCCTTACGAGCAGTACTTC. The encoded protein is CASSLPQAPYEQYF.

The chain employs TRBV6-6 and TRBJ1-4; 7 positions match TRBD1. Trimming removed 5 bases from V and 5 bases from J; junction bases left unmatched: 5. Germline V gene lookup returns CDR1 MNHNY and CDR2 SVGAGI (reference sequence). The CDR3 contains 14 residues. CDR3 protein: CASSDGQANEKLFF. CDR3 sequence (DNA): TGTGCCAGCAGTGATGGACAGGCGAATGAAAAACTGTTTTTT.

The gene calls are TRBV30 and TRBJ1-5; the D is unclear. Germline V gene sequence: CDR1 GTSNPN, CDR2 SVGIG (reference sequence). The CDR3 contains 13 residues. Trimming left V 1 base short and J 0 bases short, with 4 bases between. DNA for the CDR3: TGTGCCTGGAGTGCTCATAGCAATCAGCCCCAGCATTTT. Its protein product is CAWSAHSNQPQHF.

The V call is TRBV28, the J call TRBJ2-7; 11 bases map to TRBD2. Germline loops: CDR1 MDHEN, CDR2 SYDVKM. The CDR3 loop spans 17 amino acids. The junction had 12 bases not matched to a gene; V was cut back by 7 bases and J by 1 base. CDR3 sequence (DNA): TGTGCCAGCATGGGACTAGCGGACCCCCAGAATTCCTACGAGCAGTACTTC. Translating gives CASMGLADPQNSYEQYF.

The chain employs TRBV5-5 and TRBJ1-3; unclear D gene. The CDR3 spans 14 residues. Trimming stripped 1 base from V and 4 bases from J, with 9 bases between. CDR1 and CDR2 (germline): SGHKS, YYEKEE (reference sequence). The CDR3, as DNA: TGTGCCAGCAGCTTGTCTAGGTCCGGAAACACCATATATTTT. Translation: CASSLSRSGNTIYF.

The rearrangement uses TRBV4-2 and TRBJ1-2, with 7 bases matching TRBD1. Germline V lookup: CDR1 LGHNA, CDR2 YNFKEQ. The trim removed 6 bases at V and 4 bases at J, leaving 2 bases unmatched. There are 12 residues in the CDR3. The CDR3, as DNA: TGTGCCAGCAGACAGGGGTTCTATGGCTACACCTTC. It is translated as CASRQGFYGYTF.

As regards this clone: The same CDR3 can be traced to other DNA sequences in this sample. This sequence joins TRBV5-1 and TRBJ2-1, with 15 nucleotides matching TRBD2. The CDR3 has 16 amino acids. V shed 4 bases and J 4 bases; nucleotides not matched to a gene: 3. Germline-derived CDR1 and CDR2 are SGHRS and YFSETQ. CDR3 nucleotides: TGCGCCAGCAGCCCCGGACTAGCGGGAGGGTACAATGAGCAGTTCTTC. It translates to CASSPGLAGGYNEQFF.

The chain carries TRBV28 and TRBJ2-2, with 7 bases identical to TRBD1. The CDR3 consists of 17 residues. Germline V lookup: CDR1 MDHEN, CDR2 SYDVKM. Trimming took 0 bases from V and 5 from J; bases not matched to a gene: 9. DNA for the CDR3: TGTGCCAGCAGTTTATGGGGGCTTACAGGGGAGACCGGGGAGCTGTTTTTT. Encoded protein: CASSLWGLTGETGELFF.

The CDR3 nucleotides read TGTGCCAGCAGCCCCTGGGGGGGCATCACCTACGAGCAGTACTTC. Translated, it gives CASSPWGGITYEQYF. The chain links TRBV28 to TRBJ2-7; tentative D call: TRBD2 (7 bases). The CDR3 extends over 15 amino acids. Germline lookup yields CDR1 MDHEN and CDR2 SYDVKM. The V end was cut by 6 bases, the J end by 2 bases, with 17 bases between. Using reference TRBV28 and TRBJ2-7 for the parts outside the CDR3, the full variable domain is DVKVTQSSRYLVKRTGEKVFLECVQDMDHENMFWYRQDPGLGLRLIYFSYDVKMKEKGDIPEGYSVSREKKERFSLILESASTNQTSMYLCASSPWGGITYEQYFGPGTRLTVT.

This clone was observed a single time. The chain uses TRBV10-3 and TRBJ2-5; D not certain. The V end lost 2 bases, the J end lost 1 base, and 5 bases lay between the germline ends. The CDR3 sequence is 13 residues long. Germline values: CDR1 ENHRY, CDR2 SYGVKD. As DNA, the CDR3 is TGTGCCATCAGTGAGGCCGGCCAAGAGACCCAGTACTTC. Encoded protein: CAISEAGQETQYF.

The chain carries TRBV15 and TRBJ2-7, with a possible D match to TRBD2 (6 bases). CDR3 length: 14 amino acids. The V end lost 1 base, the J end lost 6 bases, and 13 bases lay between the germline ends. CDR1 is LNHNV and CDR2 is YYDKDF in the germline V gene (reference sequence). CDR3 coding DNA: TGTGCCACCAGCAGAGGGATCGGGGGTGGCGAGCAGTACTTC. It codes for CATSRGIGGGEQYF.

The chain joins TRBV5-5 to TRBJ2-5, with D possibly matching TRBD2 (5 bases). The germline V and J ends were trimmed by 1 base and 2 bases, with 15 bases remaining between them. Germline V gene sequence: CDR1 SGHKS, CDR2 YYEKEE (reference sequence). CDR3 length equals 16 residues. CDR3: CASSLSGSVLQETQYF. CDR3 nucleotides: TGTGCCAGCAGCTTGTCGGGGTCGGTCCTTCAAGAGACCCAGTACTTC.

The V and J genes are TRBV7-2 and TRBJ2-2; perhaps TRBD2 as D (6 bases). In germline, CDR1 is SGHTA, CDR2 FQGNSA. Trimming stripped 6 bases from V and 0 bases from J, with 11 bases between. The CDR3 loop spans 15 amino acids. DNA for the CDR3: TGTGCCAGCAGGGTAGGACTATCGAACACCGGGGAGCTGTTTTTT. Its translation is CASRVGLSNTGELFF.

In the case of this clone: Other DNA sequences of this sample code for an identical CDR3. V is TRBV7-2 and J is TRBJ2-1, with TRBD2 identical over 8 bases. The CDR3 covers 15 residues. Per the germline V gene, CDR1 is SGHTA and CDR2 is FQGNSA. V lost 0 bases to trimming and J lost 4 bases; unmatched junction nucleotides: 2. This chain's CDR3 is CASSLASGTYNEQFF. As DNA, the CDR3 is TGTGCCAGCAGCTTAGCTAGCGGGACGTACAATGAGCAGTTCTTC.

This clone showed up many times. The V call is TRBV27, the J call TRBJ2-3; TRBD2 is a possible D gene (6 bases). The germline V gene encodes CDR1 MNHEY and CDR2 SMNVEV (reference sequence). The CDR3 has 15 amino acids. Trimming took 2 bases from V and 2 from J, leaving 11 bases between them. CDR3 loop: CASSLVSGTTDTQYF. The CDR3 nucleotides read TGTGCCAGCAGTTTAGTTAGCGGCACCACAGATACGCAGTATTTT.

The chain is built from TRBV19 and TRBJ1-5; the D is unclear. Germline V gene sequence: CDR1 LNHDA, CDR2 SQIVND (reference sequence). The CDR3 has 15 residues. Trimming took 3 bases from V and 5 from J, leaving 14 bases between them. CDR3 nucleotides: TGTGCCAGTAGTATTTTACGCAGTAACGATCAGCCCCAGCATTTT. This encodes CASSILRSNDQPQHF.

CDR3 nucleotides: TGTGCCAGCACCTCAGGGTACGGCGAGCAGTACTTC. Translated: CASTSGYGEQYF. This chain links TRBV21-1 with TRBJ2-7; the DNA was not used to check the table's D call, TRBD1. TRBV21-1 represents a pseudogene. CDR3 size: 12 residues.

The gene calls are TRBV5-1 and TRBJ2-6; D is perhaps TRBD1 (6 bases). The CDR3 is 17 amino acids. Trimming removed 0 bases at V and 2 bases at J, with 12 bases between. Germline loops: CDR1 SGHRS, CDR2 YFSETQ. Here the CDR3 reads CASSLVPQGTGANVLTF. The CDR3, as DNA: TGCGCCAGCAGCTTGGTGCCACAGGGAACTGGGGCCAACGTCCTGACTTTC.

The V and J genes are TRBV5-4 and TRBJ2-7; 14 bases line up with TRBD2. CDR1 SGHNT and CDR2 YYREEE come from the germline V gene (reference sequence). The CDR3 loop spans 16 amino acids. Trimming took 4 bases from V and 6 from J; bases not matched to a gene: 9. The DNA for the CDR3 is TGTGCCAGCAGCCCCGGGACTAGCGGGAGTTCGGGCGAGCAGTACTTC. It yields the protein CASSPGTSGSSGEQYF.

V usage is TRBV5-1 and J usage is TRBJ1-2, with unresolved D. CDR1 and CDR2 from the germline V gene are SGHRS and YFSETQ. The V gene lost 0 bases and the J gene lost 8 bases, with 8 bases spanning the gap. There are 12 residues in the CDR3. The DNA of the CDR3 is TGCGCCAGCAGCTTGGAGTACGGCGGCTACACCTTC. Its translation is CASSLEYGGYTF.

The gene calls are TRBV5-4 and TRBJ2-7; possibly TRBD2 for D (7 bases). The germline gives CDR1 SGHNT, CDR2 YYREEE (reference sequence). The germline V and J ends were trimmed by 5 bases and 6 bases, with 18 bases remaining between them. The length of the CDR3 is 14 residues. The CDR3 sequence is CASRPTGEGVEQYF. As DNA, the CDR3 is TGTGCCAGCAGACCTACGGGGGAGGGGGTCGAGCAGTACTTC.

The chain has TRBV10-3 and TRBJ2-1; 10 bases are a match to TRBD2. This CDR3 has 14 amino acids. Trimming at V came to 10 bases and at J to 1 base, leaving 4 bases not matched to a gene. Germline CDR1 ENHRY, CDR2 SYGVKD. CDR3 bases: TGTGCCAGCCTAGCGGGAGAATCCTACAATGAGCAGTTCTTC. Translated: CASLAGESYNEQFF.

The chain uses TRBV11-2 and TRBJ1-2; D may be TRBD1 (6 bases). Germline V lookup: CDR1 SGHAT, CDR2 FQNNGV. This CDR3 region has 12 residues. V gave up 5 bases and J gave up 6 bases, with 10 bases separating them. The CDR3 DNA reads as TGTGCCAGCAGCAGACGACAGGATGGCTACACCTTC. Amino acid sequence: CASSRRQDGYTF.

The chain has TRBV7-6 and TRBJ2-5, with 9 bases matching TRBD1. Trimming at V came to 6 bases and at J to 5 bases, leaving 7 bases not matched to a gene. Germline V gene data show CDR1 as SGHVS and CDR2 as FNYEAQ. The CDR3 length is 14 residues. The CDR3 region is CASRSGQGGETQYF. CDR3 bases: TGTGCCAGCAGGTCGGGACAGGGTGGTGAGACCCAGTACTTC.

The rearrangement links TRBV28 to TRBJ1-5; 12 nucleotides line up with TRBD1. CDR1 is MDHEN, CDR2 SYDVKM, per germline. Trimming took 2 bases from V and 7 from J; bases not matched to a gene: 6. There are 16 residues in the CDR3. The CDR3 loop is CASSLRGQGAQQPQHF. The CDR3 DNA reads TGTGCCAGCAGTTTAAGGGGACAGGGGGCACAGCAGCCCCAGCATTTT. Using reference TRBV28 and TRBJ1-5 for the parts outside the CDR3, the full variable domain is DVKVTQSSRYLVKRTGEKVFLECVQDMDHENMFWYRQDPGLGLRLIYFSYDVKMKEKGDIPEGYSVSREKKERFSLILESASTNQTSMYLCASSLRGQGAQQPQHFGDGTRLSIL.

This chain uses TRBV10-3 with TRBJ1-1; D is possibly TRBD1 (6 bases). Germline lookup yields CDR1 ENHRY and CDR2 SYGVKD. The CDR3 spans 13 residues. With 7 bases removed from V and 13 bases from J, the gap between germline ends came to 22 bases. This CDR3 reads CAIKGTEGTKVFF. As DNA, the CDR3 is TGTGCCATCAAAGGCACAGAAGGGACAAAAGTTTTCTTT.

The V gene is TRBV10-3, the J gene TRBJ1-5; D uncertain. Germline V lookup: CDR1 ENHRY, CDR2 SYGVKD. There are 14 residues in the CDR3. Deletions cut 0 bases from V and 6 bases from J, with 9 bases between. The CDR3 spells CAISESSGIQPQHF. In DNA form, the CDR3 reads TGTGCCATCAGTGAGTCATCGGGGATTCAGCCCCAGCATTTT.

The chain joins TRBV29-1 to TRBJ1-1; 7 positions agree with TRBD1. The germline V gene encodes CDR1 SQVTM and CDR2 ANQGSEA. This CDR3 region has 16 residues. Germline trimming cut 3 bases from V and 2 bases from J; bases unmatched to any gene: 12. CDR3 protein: CSVDFWGRGGNTEAFF. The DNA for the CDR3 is TGCAGCGTTGACTTTTGGGGCAGGGGGGGAAACACTGAAGCTTTCTTT.